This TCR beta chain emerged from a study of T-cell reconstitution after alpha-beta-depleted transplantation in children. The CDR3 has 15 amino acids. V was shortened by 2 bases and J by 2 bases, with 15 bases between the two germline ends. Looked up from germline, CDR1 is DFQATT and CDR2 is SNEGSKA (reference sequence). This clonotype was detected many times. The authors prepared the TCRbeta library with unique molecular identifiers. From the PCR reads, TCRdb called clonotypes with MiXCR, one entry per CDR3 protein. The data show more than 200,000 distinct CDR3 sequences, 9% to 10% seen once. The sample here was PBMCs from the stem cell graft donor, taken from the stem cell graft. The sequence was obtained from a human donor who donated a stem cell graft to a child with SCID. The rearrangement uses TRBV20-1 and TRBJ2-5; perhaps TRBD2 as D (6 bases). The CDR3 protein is CSARPLRDFQETQYF. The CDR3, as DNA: TGCAGTGCTAGACCCCTCCGGGACTTTCAAGAGACCCAGTACTTC.